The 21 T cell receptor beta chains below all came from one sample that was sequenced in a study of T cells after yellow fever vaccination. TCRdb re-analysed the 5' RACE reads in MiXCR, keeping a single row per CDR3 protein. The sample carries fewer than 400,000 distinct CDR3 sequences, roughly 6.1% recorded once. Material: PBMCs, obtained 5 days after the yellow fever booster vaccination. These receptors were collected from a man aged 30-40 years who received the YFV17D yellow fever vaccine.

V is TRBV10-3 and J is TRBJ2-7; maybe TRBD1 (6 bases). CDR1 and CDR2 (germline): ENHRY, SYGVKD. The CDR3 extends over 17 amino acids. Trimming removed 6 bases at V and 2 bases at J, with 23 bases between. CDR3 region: CAIRADSKGEQPYEQYF. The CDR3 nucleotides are TGTGCCATCAGGGCGGACAGCAAGGGGGAACAGCCCTACGAGCAGTACTTC.

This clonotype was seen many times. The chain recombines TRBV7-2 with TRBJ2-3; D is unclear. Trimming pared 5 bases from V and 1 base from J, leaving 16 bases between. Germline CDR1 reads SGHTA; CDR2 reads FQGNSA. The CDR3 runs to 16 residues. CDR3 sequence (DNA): TGTGCCAGCAGCCTTACTCCCCTGGTCCGCACAGATACGCAGTATTTT. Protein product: CASSLTPLVRTDTQYF.

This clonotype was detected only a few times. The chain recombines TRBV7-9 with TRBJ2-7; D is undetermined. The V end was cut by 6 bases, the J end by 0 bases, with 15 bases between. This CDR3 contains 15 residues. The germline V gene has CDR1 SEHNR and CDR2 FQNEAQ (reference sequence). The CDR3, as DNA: TGTGCCAGCAGTAGCTGGAGTGCGAACTCCTACGAGCAGTACTTC. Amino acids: CASSSWSANSYEQYF.

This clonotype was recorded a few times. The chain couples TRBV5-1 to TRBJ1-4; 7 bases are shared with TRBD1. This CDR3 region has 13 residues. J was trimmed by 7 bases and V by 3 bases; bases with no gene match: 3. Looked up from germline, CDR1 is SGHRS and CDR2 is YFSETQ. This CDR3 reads CASSWQGGEKLFF. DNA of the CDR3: TGCGCCAGCAGCTGGCAGGGGGGTGAAAAACTGTTTTTT.

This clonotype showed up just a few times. The CDR3 DNA reads TGCGCCAGCAGCCCCAGGGGAGGCTATGGCTACACCTTC. It specifies CASSPRGGYGYTF. This rearrangement joins TRBV4-3 to TRBJ1-2, with a possible D match to TRBD1 (6 bases). CDR3 length: 13 amino acids. Germline V CDR1 and CDR2: LGHNA, YSLEER. Trimming took off 4 bases at V and 4 bases at J, with 10 bases between the two ends.

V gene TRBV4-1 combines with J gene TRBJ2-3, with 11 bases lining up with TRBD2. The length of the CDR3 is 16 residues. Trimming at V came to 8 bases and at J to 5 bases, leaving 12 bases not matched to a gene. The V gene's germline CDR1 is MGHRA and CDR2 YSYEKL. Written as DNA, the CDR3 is TGCGCCAGCGACCGTACTAGCGGGAGCCGTGAAGATACGCAGTATTTT. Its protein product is CASDRTSGSREDTQYF.

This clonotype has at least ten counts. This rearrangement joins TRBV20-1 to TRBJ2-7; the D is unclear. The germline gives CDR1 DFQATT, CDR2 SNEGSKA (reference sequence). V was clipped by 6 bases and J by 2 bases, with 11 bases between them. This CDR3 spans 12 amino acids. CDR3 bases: TGCAGTGCCCAGGACGGCACCTACGAGCAGTACTTC. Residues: CSAQDGTYEQYF.

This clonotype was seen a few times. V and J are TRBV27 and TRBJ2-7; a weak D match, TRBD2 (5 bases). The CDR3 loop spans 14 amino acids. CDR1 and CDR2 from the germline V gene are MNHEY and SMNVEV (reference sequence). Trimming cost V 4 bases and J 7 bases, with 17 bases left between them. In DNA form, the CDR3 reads TGTGCCAGCAGTTCCCAGACGCTACGAGGGGAGCAGTACTTC. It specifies CASSSQTLRGEQYF.

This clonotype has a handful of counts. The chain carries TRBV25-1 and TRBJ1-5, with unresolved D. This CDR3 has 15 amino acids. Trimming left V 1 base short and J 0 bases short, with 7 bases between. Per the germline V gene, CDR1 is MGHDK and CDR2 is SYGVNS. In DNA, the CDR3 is TGTGCCAGCAGTGAATCACGGATTAGCAATCAGCCCCAGCATTTT. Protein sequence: CASSESRISNQPQHF.

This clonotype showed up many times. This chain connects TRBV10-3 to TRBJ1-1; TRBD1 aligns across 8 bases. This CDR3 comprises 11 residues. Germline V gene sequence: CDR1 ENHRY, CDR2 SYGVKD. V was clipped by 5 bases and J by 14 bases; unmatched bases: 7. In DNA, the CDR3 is TGTGCCATCAGTTACGGGCAGGGGGCCTTCTTT. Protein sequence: CAISYGQGAFF.

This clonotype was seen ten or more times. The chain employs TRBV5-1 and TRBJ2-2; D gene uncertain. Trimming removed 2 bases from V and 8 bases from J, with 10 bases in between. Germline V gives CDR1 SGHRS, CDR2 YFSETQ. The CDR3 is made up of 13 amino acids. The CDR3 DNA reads TGCGCCAGCAGCTTTACGGATGGTGGGGAGCTGTTTTTT. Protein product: CASSFTDGGELFF.

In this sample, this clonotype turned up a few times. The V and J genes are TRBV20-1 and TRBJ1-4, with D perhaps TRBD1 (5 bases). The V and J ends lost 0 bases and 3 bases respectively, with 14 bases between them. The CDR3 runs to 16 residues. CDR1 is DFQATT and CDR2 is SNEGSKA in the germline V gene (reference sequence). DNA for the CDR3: TGCAGTGCTAGAGATTACGTGCAGGGATCTAATGAAAAACTGTTTTTT. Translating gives CSARDYVQGSNEKLFF.

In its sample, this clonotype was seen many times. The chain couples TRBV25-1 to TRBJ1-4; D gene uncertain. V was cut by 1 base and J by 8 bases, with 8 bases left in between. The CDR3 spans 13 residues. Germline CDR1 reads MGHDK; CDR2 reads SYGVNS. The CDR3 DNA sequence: TGTGCCAGCAGTGAATCGACGGTGGAAAAACTGTTTTTT. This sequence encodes CASSESTVEKLFF.

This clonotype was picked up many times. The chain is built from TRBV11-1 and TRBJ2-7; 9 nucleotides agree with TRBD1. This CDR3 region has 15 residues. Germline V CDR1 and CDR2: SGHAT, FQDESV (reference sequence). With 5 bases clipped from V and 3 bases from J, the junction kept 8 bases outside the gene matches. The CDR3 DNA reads TGTGCCAGCAGCCCGGACCGGGACAGGGTCTACGAGCAGTACTTC. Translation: CASSPDRDRVYEQYF.

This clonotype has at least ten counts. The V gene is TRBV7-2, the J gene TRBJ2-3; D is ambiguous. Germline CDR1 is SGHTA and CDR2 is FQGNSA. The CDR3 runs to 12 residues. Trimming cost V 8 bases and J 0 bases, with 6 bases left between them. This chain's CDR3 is CASASSTDTQYF. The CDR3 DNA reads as TGTGCCAGCGCATCAAGCACAGATACGCAGTATTTT.

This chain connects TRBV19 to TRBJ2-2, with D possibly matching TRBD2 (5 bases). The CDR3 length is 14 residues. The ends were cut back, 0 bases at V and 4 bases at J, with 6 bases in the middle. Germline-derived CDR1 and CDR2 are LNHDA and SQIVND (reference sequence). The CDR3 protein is CASSIDRGTGELFF. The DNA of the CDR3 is TGTGCCAGTAGTATAGATCGGGGCACCGGGGAGCTGTTTTTT.

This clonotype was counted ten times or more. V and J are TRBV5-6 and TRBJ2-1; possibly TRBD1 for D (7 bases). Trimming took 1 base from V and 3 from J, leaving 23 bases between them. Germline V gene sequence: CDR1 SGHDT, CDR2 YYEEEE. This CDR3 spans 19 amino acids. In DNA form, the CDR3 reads TGTGCCAGCAGCTTGTCCGCGGGAAATAGACAGGGTTACTACAATGAGCAGTTCTTC. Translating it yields CASSLSAGNRQGYYNEQFF.

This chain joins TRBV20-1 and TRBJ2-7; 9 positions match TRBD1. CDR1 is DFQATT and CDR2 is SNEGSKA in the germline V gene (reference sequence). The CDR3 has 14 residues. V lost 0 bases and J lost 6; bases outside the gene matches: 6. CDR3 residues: CSAREGTGLFEQYF. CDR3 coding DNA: TGCAGTGCTAGAGAGGGGACAGGGCTTTTCGAGCAGTACTTC.

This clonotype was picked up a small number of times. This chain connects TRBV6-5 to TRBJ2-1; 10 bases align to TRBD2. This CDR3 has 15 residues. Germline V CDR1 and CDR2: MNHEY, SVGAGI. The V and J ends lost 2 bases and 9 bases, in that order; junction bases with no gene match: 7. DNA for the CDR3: TGTGCCAGCAGTTACGGAGCGGGAGGGCCTGGTGAGCAGTTCTTC. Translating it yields CASSYGAGGPGEQFF.

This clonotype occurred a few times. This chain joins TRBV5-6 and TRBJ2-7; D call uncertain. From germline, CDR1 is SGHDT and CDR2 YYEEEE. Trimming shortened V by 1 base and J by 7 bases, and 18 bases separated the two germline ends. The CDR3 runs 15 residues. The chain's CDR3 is CASSLFEPQPWEQYF. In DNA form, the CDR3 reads TGTGCCAGCAGCTTGTTTGAACCACAGCCTTGGGAGCAGTACTTC.

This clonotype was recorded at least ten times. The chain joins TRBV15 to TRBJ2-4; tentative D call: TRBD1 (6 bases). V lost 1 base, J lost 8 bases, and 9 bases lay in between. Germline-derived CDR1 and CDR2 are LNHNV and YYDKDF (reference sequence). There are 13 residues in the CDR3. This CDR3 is CATSRGGQYIQYF. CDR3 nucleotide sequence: TGTGCCACCAGCAGAGGGGGGCAGTACATTCAGTACTTC.